This T cell receptor (beta chain) was identified in a study of blood T cell repertoires in COVID-19. Participants' own reports of clinical history determined their cohort assignment. Profiled with immunoSEQ multiplex PCR; TCRdb holds only in-frame clones, not every one. In the table there are a few hundred thousand clones, around 87% of which are singletons. This CDR3 is 17 amino acids long. Germline lookup yields CDR1 SGHDN and CDR2 FVKESK. V was cut by 0 bases and J by 4 bases, with 17 bases left in between. The source is a young man who had been exposed to COVID-19. The sequenced sample was PBMCs or T cells enriched from blood (not recorded which). This rearrangement joins TRBV14 to TRBJ2-3, with D perhaps matching TRBD2 (6 bases). The CDR3 nucleotides are TGTGCCAGCAGCCAAGATTTTGGAGGGCCCTTCCCAGATACGCAGTATTTT. This sequence encodes CASSQDFGGPFPDTQYF. The complete variable domain, with remaining parts taken from reference TRBV14 and TRBJ2-3, reads EAGVTQFPSHSVIEKGQTVTLRCDPISGHDNLYWYRRVMGKEIKFLLHFVKESKQDESGMPNNRFLAERTGGTYSTLKVQPAELEDSGVYFCASSQDFGGPFPDTQYFGPGTRLTVL.